This is a list of T cell receptor beta chains from one sample in a study of cytomegalovirus exposure and HLA in healthy donors. Data came from immunoSEQ multiplex PCR; TCRdb stores just in-frame clones and leaves some out. Of around 170,000 clones listed, more than 60% are singletons. Sequenced input: PBMCs. The receptors originated from a woman in her forties or fifties in good health and CMV-seropositive. The CDR3 runs from the conserved cysteine through the conserved F or W. A D gene is named only where the DNA matches it firmly. The listing skips clone size in some rows; elsewhere it reads once, few, many or a size class.

J | size | V | D | CDR3 | DNA
TRBJ1-1 | . | TRBV7-3 | TRBD1 | CASSLQGDTEAFF | TGTGCCAGCAGCCTCCAGGGGGACACTGAAGCTTTCTTT
TRBJ1-5 | . | TRBV30 | . | CAWSFPNQPQHF | TGTGCCTGGAGTTTCCCTAATCAGCCCCAGCATTTT
TRBJ2-3 | once | TRBV7-2 | TRBD2 | CASTLGRAGSPHTQYF | TGTGCCAGCACCCTAGGGCGAGCGGGGTCGCCTCATACGCAGTATTTT
TRBJ1-1 | . | TRBV11-3 | TRBD1 | CASSRQSPGQGSEAFF | TGTGCCAGCAGCCGACAATCTCCGGGACAGGGATCTGAAGCTTTCTTT
TRBJ2-1 | . | TRBV2 | TRBD2 | CASSDRGRDNEQFF | TGTGCCAGCAGTGATCGCGGGAGGGACAATGAGCAGTTCTTC
TRBJ2-3 | once | TRBV15 | . | CATSRDRGFTDTQYF | TGTGCCACCAGCAGAGACAGGGGTTTCACAGATACGCAGTATTTT
TRBJ1-2 | . | TRBV30 | . | CAWTDNYGYTF | TGTGCCTGGACAGATAACTATGGCTACACCTTC
TRBJ1-5 | . | TRBV6-5 | . | CASSRVSDGNQPQHF | TGTGCCAGCAGTCGGGTTAGTGATGGCAATCAGCCCCAGCATTTT
TRBJ1-6 | few | TRBV10-3 | . | CAISDPGWRGSPLHF | TGTGCCATCAGTGACCCCGGTTGGAGAGGTTCACCCCTCCACTTT
TRBJ2-2 | . | TRBV7-2 | TRBD2 | CASSPTSGKGGELFF | TGTGCCAGCAGCCCGACTAGCGGGAAAGGCGGGGAGCTGTTTTTT
TRBJ2-7 | . | TRBV29-1 | TRBD1 | CSVESSRTGLVEQYF | TGCAGCGTTGAGTCATCCCGGACAGGCTTAGTCGAGCAGTACTTC
TRBJ1-1 | . | TRBV2 | TRBD1 | CASSEVQAGGSTEAFF | TGTGCCAGCAGTGAAGTTCAGGCAGGGGGGAGCACTGAAGCTTTCTTT
TRBJ2-1 | . | TRBV9 | . | CASSEVAGLGNEQFF | TGTGCCAGCAGTGAGGTGGCGGGGCTTGGGAATGAGCAGTTCTTC
TRBJ1-3 | . | TRBV15 | . | CATSRDVGDTGNTIYF | TGTGCCACCAGCAGAGATGTGGGTGACACTGGAAACACCATATATTTT
TRBJ1-1 | . | TRBV11-3 | TRBD1 | CASSLGSRTGMNTEAFF | TGTGCCAGCAGCTTAGGGTCCCGGACAGGGATGAACACTGAAGCTTTCTTT
TRBJ2-7 | . | TRBV28 | . | CASSFVGGASSYEQYF | TGTGCCAGCAGTTTTGTTGGCGGGGCGAGCTCCTACGAGCAGTACTTC
TRBJ1-6 | few | TRBV5-4 | TRBD1 | CASSWGQGNSPLHF | TGTGCCAGCAGCTGGGGACAGGGGAATTCACCCCTCCACTTT
TRBJ2-3 | . | TRBV29-1 | . | CSVGKASSTDTQYF | TGCAGCGTTGGGAAAGCTAGTAGCACAGATACGCAGTATTTT
TRBJ2-7 | . | TRBV30 | TRBD2 | CAWRGLAGGTYEQYF | TGTGCCTGGAGGGGACTAGCGGGAGGCACCTACGAGCAGTACTTC
TRBJ2-1 | few | TRBV28 | . | CASSLSLARGGEQFF | TGTGCCAGCAGTTTGAGCCTAGCGAGGGGGGGTGAGCAGTTCTTC
TRBJ2-3 | . | TRBV2 | TRBD2 | CASSGERRAGGDTQYF | TGTGCCAGCAGTGGGGAGAGGAGGGCGGGGGGAGATACGCAGTATTTT
TRBJ2-7 | . | TRBV4-1 | TRBD2 | CASSQVLGTNYEQYF | TGCGCCAGCAGCCAGGTTCTTGGGACTAACTACGAGCAGTACTTC
TRBJ1-5 | . | TRBV28 | TRBD1 | CASSFTTGGRQPQHF | TGTGCCAGCAGTTTCACGACAGGGGGCAGGCAGCCCCAGCATTTT
TRBJ1-5 | . | TRBV6-1 | . | CASSTSRGNQPQHF | TGTGCCAGCAGTACCTCGAGGGGCAATCAGCCCCAGCATTTT
TRBJ1-2 | . | TRBV5-6 | TRBD1 | CASSQTGVPEYYGYTF | TGTGCCAGCAGCCAGACAGGGGTGCCCGAATACTATGGCTACACCTTC